This T cell receptor (beta chain) was sequenced during a study of CD8+ T cells in alopecia areata. Study details: Treatment of the treated patients consisted of oral tofacitinib, 5 to 10 mg twice daily. Severity in treated patients was scored by percentage of scalp area affected. Study-wide results and caveats: It was observed that many expanded lesional clones persisted in scalp and blood during tofacitinib. Having one nonresponder leaves uncertain how baseline CD8+ expansion relates to response.

RNA was isolated and reverse transcribed to cDNA, the sequencing template. TCRdb keeps only in-frame clones here, not all; method: immunoSEQ multiplex PCR. The table records tens of thousands of clones, 70% to 85% of them present only once. Comment on this clone: The antigen remains undetermined.

In germline, CDR1 is LNHDA, CDR2 SQIVND (reference sequence). The V end lost 5 bases, the J end lost 4 bases, and 17 bases lay between the germline ends. The CDR3 consists of 15 residues. The treatment here: oral pan-JAK inhibitor, 5-10 mg twice daily. The TCR was taken from a human donor with alopecia areata. This chain connects TRBV19 to TRBJ2-5; D is perhaps TRBD1 (5 bases). This sample comprised CD8+ T cells sorted from blood, obtained at roughly week 45, from a patient treated with tofacitinib. CDR3 region: CASSGAATSLETQYF. As DNA, the CDR3 is TGTGCCAGTAGTGGGGCAGCCACGTCACTAGAGACCCAGTACTTC.